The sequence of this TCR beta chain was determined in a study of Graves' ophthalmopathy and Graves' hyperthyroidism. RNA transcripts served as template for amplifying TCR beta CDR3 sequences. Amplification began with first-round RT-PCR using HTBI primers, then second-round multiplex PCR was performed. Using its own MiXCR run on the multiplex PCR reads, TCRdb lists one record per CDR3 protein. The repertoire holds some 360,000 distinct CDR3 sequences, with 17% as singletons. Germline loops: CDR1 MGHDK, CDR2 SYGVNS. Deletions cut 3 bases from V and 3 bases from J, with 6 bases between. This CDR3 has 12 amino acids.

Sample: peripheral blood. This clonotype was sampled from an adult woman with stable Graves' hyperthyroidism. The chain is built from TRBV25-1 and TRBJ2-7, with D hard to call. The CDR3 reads CASSDVNYEQYF. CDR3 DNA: TGTGCCAGCAGTGATGTCAACTACGAGCAGTACTTC.